These 32 T cell receptor beta chains came from one sample sequenced in a study of identifying expanded T cells in peripheral blood. Produced via immunoSEQ multiplex PCR; TCRdb's table is partial and in-frame only. The data contain tens of thousands of clones, approximately 85% of them seen just once; the ten biggest clones take up approximately 5.3%. Sequencing was carried out using blood. These receptors were collected from a person aged 18-70 years in good health.

The chain carries TRBV10-2 and TRBJ1-4; the D gene is possibly TRBD1 (5 bases). Trimming took off 10 bases at V and 2 bases at J, with 14 bases between the two ends. The CDR3 runs to 14 residues. Germline CDR1 reads WSHSY; CDR2 reads SAAADI. The CDR3 DNA follows: TGCGCCACTTCCAGGGCCACCACTAATGAAAAACTGTTTTTT. Residues: CATSRATTNEKLFF.

This clone was seen only a few times. The chain recombines TRBV2 with TRBJ1-5; D gene ambiguous. Germline V gene lookup returns CDR1 SNHLY and CDR2 FYNNEI. CDR3 size: 12 residues. The ends were cut back, 10 bases at V and 0 bases at J, with 7 bases in the middle. The CDR3 nucleotides are TGTGCCATATCCTATAGCAATCAGCCCCAGCATTTT. The encoded protein is CAISYSNQPQHF.

A few counts support this clone. The chain uses TRBV2 and TRBJ1-5; TRBD1 agrees at 7 bases. The germline CDR1 and CDR2 sequences are SNHLY and FYNNEI. The V gene end was trimmed by 6 bases and the J gene end by 6 bases; junction bases not matched to a gene: 5. The CDR3 contains 13 residues. The CDR3 loop reads CASRARDSQPQHF. The CDR3 region has the DNA TGTGCCAGCAGGGCCCGGGACAGTCAGCCCCAGCATTTT.

The rearrangement links TRBV18 to TRBJ2-2; a possible D gene is TRBD2 (7 bases). The CDR3 extends over 17 amino acids. The V end lost 3 bases, the J end lost 2 bases, and 16 bases lay between the germline ends. Germline CDR1 reads KGHSH; CDR2 reads LQKENI. CDR3 bases: TGTGCCAGCTCACCGAGGCGGGGGCAAGAAAACACCGGGGAGCTGTTTTTT. Its protein is CASSPRRGQENTGELFF.

The V and J genes are TRBV27 and TRBJ2-1; D might be TRBD1 or TRBD2, each matching 5 bases. This CDR3 is 13 amino acids long. CDR1 and CDR2 from the germline V gene are MNHEY and SMNVEV (reference sequence). Trimming took 5 bases from V and 5 from J, leaving 10 bases between them. The CDR3 loop is CASSRDGDNEQFF. Here the CDR3 DNA reads TGTGCCAGCAGTCGGGACGGGGACAATGAGCAGTTCTTC.

The chain couples TRBV15 to TRBJ1-1; TRBD1 is a possible D gene (5 bases). This CDR3 has 16 residues. The germline V and J ends were trimmed by 1 base and 5 bases, with 17 bases remaining between them. Germline-derived CDR1 and CDR2 are LNHNV and YYDKDF (reference sequence). The CDR3 sequence is CATSRGSGGPITEAFF. CDR3 coding DNA: TGTGCCACCAGCAGAGGTTCTGGGGGACCTATAACTGAAGCTTTCTTT.

The V gene is TRBV4-1, the J gene TRBJ1-1; D gene unclear. Trimming removed 2 bases from V and 2 bases from J, with 9 bases in between. Germline CDR1 reads MGHRA; CDR2 reads YSYEKL. This CDR3 is 14 amino acids long. In DNA form, the CDR3 reads TGCGCCAGCAGCCAAATCGGTCCTAACACTGAAGCTTTCTTT. Translating gives CASSQIGPNTEAFF.

This chain uses TRBV6-5 with TRBJ2-7; 8 bases are a match to TRBD2. The J segment lost 7 bases and the V segment lost 5 bases, leaving 10 bases of the junction unmatched. The CDR3 has 14 residues. CDR1 is MNHEY, CDR2 SVGAGI, per germline. Here the CDR3 reads CASSRSSGTGEQYF. The CDR3, as DNA: TGTGCCAGCAGTCGGAGTAGCGGGACGGGTGAGCAGTACTTC.

The rearrangement links TRBV9 to TRBJ1-5, with 7 bases aligning to TRBD1. Germline CDR1 is SGDLS and CDR2 is YYNGEE. The CDR3 runs to 15 residues. V trimming: 3 bases; J trimming: 2 bases; junction bases outside the gene matches: 5. The CDR3 is CASSASGTGNQPQHF. The CDR3 DNA follows: TGTGCCAGCAGCGCCTCTGGGACAGGCAATCAGCCCCAGCATTTT. Looking up the rest from reference TRBV9 and TRBJ1-5 gives the full variable domain: DSGVTQTPKHLITATGQRVTLRCSPRSGDLSVYWYQQSLDQGLQFLIQYYNGEERAKGNILERFSAQQFPDLHSELNLSSLELGDSALYFCASSASGTGNQPQHFGDGTRLSIL.

Concerning this clone itself: The sample has other DNA sequences that encode this CDR3 too. The rearrangement joins TRBV30 to TRBJ1-1, with D tentatively TRBD1 (5 bases). Germline values: CDR1 GTSNPN, CDR2 SVGIG (reference sequence). V lost 3 bases to trimming and J lost 1 base, with 15 bases between them. This CDR3 spans 15 amino acids. Here the CDR3 reads CAWSLLGRPNTEAFF. Here the CDR3 DNA reads TGTGCCTGGAGCCTTTTGGGGCGGCCGAACACTGAAGCTTTCTTT.

The rearrangement links TRBV19 to TRBJ1-5; 12 positions match TRBD1. Germline V gene sequence: CDR1 LNHDA, CDR2 SQIVND (reference sequence). J gave up 5 bases and V 3 bases, and 11 bases lay outside the gene matches. The CDR3 totals 18 residues. The CDR3 coding sequence is TGTGCCAGTAGTATCACCCCCCCCGGGACAGGGGGCTATCAGCCCCAGCATTTT. Translation: CASSITPPGTGGYQPQHF.

This clone was counted a single time. This chain uses TRBV6-5 with TRBJ1-1; D unresolved. Germline CDR1 and CDR2: MNHEY and SVGAGI. Trimming took 2 bases from V and 1 from J, leaving 11 bases between them. This CDR3 region has 15 residues. CDR3 sequence: CASSYGRVGNTEAFF. The CDR3 region has the DNA TGTGCCAGCAGTTACGGAAGGGTGGGGAACACTGAAGCTTTCTTT.

The gene calls are TRBV6-5 and TRBJ2-3; unclear D gene. Germline loops: CDR1 MNHEY, CDR2 SVGAGI. The CDR3 is 13 amino acids. V lost 6 bases and J lost 2, with 9 bases in between. CDR3 protein: CASRTVLTDTQYF. The CDR3 DNA sequence: TGTGCCAGCAGGACCGTCCTCACAGATACGCAGTATTTT.

This chain uses TRBV9 with TRBJ2-3; D is perhaps TRBD2 (5 bases). The CDR3 totals 16 residues. Looked up from germline, CDR1 is SGDLS and CDR2 is YYNGEE. The V gene lost 3 bases and the J gene lost 2 bases, with 16 bases spanning the gap. This CDR3 reads CASSAQSVGNTDTQYF. CDR3 nucleotides: TGTGCCAGCAGCGCCCAATCGGTCGGGAACACAGATACGCAGTATTTT.

The rearrangement uses TRBV19 and TRBJ2-2; D remains unclear. From germline, CDR1 is LNHDA and CDR2 SQIVND (reference sequence). The CDR3 has 15 amino acids. Trimming removed 7 bases at V and 2 bases at J, with 14 bases between. The CDR3 here is CASTPRNFNTGELFF. The CDR3 nucleotides read TGTGCCAGTACTCCCAGGAACTTTAACACCGGGGAGCTGTTTTTT.

V and J are TRBV6-1 and TRBJ1-5; 7 nucleotides line up with TRBD1. The CDR3 loop spans 15 amino acids. Looked up from germline, CDR1 is MNHNS and CDR2 is SASEGT. Trimming cost V 5 bases and J 1 base; bases outside gene matches: 5. This chain's CDR3 is CASSRGRGSNQPQHF. The CDR3 nucleotides read TGTGCCAGCAGTAGGGGGCGCGGGAGCAATCAGCCCCAGCATTTT.

The gene calls are TRBV11-1 and TRBJ2-1; D perhaps matches TRBD2 (6 bases). The CDR3 is 14 amino acids. The ends were cut back, 5 bases at V and 6 bases at J, with 14 bases in the middle. CDR1 and CDR2 from the germline V gene are SGHAT and FQDESV (reference sequence). The CDR3 bases are TGTGCCAGCAGCGACGGGAGCCGCCGCAATGAGCAGTTCTTC. Its translation: CASSDGSRRNEQFF.

The CDR3 is CASSSGGGNTEAFF. The CDR3 coding sequence is TGTGCCAGCAGTTCAGGGGGAGGGAACACTGAAGCTTTCTTT. This rearrangement joins TRBV6-6 to TRBJ1-1; 7 bases fit TRBD1. Germline CDR1 and CDR2: MNHNY and SVGAGI (reference sequence). This CDR3 has 14 amino acids. After removal of 4 bases from V and 1 base from J, the junction contained 3 bases not matched to a gene.

V and J are TRBV7-2 and TRBJ1-1; 7 nucleotides agree with TRBD1. Germline CDR1 and CDR2: SGHTA and FQGNSA. This CDR3 comprises 15 residues. The junction had 9 bases not matched to a gene; V was cut back by 5 bases and J by 3 bases. The CDR3 is CASSPQGGRYTEAFF. The CDR3 coding sequence is TGTGCCAGCAGCCCCCAGGGGGGAAGATACACTGAAGCTTTCTTT. The variable domain in full, with the rest retrieved from reference TRBV7-2 and TRBJ1-1, is GAGVSQSPSNKVTEKGKDVELRCDPISGHTALYWYRQSLGQGLEFLIYFQGNSAPDKSGLPSDRFSAERTGGSVSTLTIQRTQQEDSAVYLCASSPQGGRYTEAFFGQGTRLTVV.

The chain combines TRBV2 with TRBJ1-2; D is ambiguous. The CDR3 spans 13 residues. V was clipped by 6 bases and J by 4 bases, with 12 bases between them. CDR1 and CDR2 (germline): SNHLY, FYNNEI. Here the CDR3 DNA reads TGTGCCAGCAGAGTGTCGGGTAGCTATGGCTACACCTTC. This translates into CASRVSGSYGYTF.

The genes are TRBV29-1 and TRBJ2-7; the D is unclear. The ends were cut back, 5 bases at V and 7 bases at J, with 12 bases in the middle. CDR3 size: 11 residues. The germline CDR1 and CDR2 sequences are SQVTM and ANQGSEA. In DNA, the CDR3 is TGCAGCGTTTTGACCCTTCGGGAGCAGTACTTC. Amino acids: CSVLTLREQYF.

V usage is TRBV30 and J usage is TRBJ2-1; TRBD1 aligns across 8 bases. In germline, CDR1 is GTSNPN, CDR2 SVGIG (reference sequence). Trimming took 1 base from V and 10 from J; bases not matched to a gene: 6. CDR3 length: 13 residues. The CDR3 region has the DNA TGTGCCTGGAGTGAGGTGACAGGGGCAGAGCAGTTCTTC. It encodes CAWSEVTGAEQFF.

This clone was detected once. The CDR3 nucleotides read TGTGCCAGCAGCCCCGTATGGGTAGGGGGGAACTATGGCTACACCTTC. This sequence encodes CASSPVWVGGNYGYTF. This chain connects TRBV5-6 to TRBJ1-2, with D possibly being TRBD1 (6 bases). The CDR3 contains 16 residues. Trimming removed 4 bases at V and 2 bases at J, with 18 bases between. Germline CDR1 SGHDT, CDR2 YYEEEE.

The chain joins TRBV30 to TRBJ1-3; D possibly corresponds to TRBD1 (5 bases). Looked up from germline, CDR1 is GTSNPN and CDR2 is SVGIG (reference sequence). The CDR3 has 14 amino acids. Trimming cost V 6 bases and J 4 bases, with 16 bases left between them. CDR3 nucleotides: TGTGCCTGCCCGGGGCGCCCGACGGGAAACACCATATATTTT. Translated: CACPGRPTGNTIYF.

The V and J genes are TRBV2 and TRBJ1-6; D not certain. This CDR3 is 15 amino acids long. V lost 3 bases and J 0 bases, leaving 6 bases between the germline ends. The germline V gene encodes CDR1 SNHLY and CDR2 FYNNEI. CDR3 in amino acids: CASSDRSSYNSPLHF. The CDR3 bases are TGTGCCAGCAGTGATAGGAGCTCCTATAATTCACCCCTCCACTTT.

V gene TRBV10-2 combines with J gene TRBJ1-1; possible D gene TRBD1, 5 bases. CDR1 is WSHSY and CDR2 is SAAADI in the germline V gene. V shed 3 bases and J shed 1 base, with 6 bases lying between them. The CDR3 spans 13 residues. DNA of the CDR3: TGCGCCAGCAGTGAAGGACAGAACACTGAAGCTTTCTTT. It translates to CASSEGQNTEAFF.

J is TRBJ2-3 and V is TRBV5-1; a weak D match, TRBD1 (6 bases). Per germline, CDR1 SGHRS and CDR2 YFSETQ. The germline V and J ends were trimmed by 4 bases and 0 bases, with 9 bases remaining between them. The CDR3 loop spans 14 amino acids. CDR3 in amino acids: CASSGDRSTDTQYF. The CDR3 DNA reads TGCGCCAGCAGCGGTGACAGGAGCACAGATACGCAGTATTTT. The full variable domain, its missing parts supplied by reference TRBV5-1 and TRBJ2-3, is KAGVTQTPRYLIKTRGQQVTLSCSPISGHRSVSWYQQTPGQGLQFLFEYFSETQRNKGNFPGRFSGRQFSNSRSEMNVSTLELGDSALYLCASSGDRSTDTQYFGPGTRLTVL.

The V gene is TRBV27, the J gene TRBJ2-3, with 8 bases aligning to TRBD2. The CDR3 is 15 residues long. In germline, CDR1 is MNHEY, CDR2 SMNVEV (reference sequence). J gave up 2 bases and V 5 bases, and 6 bases lay outside the gene matches. In DNA, the CDR3 is TGTGCCAGCAGTCCCCTAGCGGGCTCCACAGATACGCAGTATTTT. Amino acid sequence: CASSPLAGSTDTQYF.

The chain uses TRBV6-6 and TRBJ1-2, with 9 bases identical to TRBD1. V shed 5 bases, J shed 5 bases, and the junction held 0 bases outside the gene matches. This CDR3 spans 12 amino acids. Germline V gene sequence: CDR1 MNHNY, CDR2 SVGAGI (reference sequence). The CDR3 reads CASSGTGYGYTF. Written as DNA, the CDR3 is TGTGCCAGCAGTGGGACAGGGTATGGCTACACCTTC.

V usage is TRBV7-9 and J usage is TRBJ2-1; D is unresolved. CDR3 length equals 12 residues. Germline V lookup: CDR1 SEHNR, CDR2 FQNEAQ (reference sequence). With 5 bases removed from V and 8 bases from J, the gap between germline ends came to 10 bases. The CDR3 loop reads CASSGARDEQFF. In DNA, the CDR3 is TGTGCCAGCAGCGGCGCCCGCGATGAGCAGTTCTTC.

The V call is TRBV19, the J call TRBJ2-7; D unresolved. Between the trimmed V and J ends, which lost 3 bases and 7 bases, there was a span of 13 bases. Germline CDR1 and CDR2: LNHDA and SQIVND (reference sequence). This CDR3 has 13 amino acids. The CDR3 nucleotides are TGTGCCAGTAGTATGTCAGTCCCCTTTGAGCAGTACTTC. Its protein is CASSMSVPFEQYF.

The chain is built from TRBV30 and TRBJ1-1; D is possibly TRBD1 (5 bases). The CDR3 consists of 13 residues. Germline lookup yields CDR1 GTSNPN and CDR2 SVGIG (reference sequence). The germline V and J ends were trimmed by 4 bases and 8 bases, with 17 bases remaining between them. In DNA, the CDR3 is TGTGCCTGGACCCCTTGGGAAAAGGGGGAAGCTTTCTTT. Its protein is CAWTPWEKGEAFF.